Following are 8 T cell receptor beta chains from one sample sequenced in a study of shared clonotypes between healthy human individuals. Some clones are missing from TCRdb's copy, which holds only in-frame ones; the method was immunoSEQ multiplex PCR. This sample has around 2.5 million clones; roughly 93% occur once, and the top ten carry 0.36%. Sequencing was done on a sample of naive CD4+ T cells from PBMCs. Subset in this sample: CD45RA+ positively selected. The origin of the receptors is a man aged 18 to 29 in good health. Some clones in this sample may be carry-over from other donors' samples.

A note on this clone: Additional DNA sequences in this sample encode the identical CDR3. The V and J genes are TRBV18 and TRBJ1-5; D remains unclear. V was trimmed by 0 bases and J by 2 bases, leaving 5 bases between them. CDR1 and CDR2 (germline): KGHSH, LQKENI. The CDR3 is made up of 14 amino acids. This CDR3 reads CASSPPGGNQPQHF. CDR3 nucleotide sequence: TGTGCCAGCTCACCACCGGGAGGCAATCAGCCCCAGCATTTT.

The chain employs TRBV13 and TRBJ2-7, with TRBD2 identical over 9 bases. J was trimmed by 2 bases and V by 5 bases; bases with no gene match: 10. The germline V gene encodes CDR1 PRHDT and CDR2 FYEKMQ (reference sequence). The length of the CDR3 is 16 residues. This CDR3 is CASSRGLAKIAYEQYF. The CDR3, as DNA: TGTGCCAGCAGCCGGGGACTAGCCAAGATAGCCTACGAGCAGTACTTC.

V gene TRBV11-1 combines with J gene TRBJ2-3, with 13 positions matching TRBD2. The CDR3 contains 14 residues. Looked up from germline, CDR1 is SGHAT and CDR2 is FQDESV (reference sequence). The trim removed 5 bases at V and 4 bases at J, leaving 0 bases unmatched. CDR3 residues: CASSGLAGADTQYF. The CDR3 DNA reads TGTGCCAGCAGCGGACTAGCGGGAGCAGATACGCAGTATTTT.

V usage is TRBV6-6 and J usage is TRBJ1-3; no reliable D call. The CDR3 spans 14 residues. Trimming pared 4 bases from V and 3 bases from J, leaving 10 bases between. CDR1 and CDR2 (germline): MNHNY, SVGAGI (reference sequence). The DNA for the CDR3 is TGTGCCAGCAGTTCTGGGTTAGTTGGAAACACCATATATTTT. Its translation: CASSSGLVGNTIYF.

The DNA for the CDR3 is TGCAGCCCCTCCCGGGACACTGAAGCTTTCTTT. Its translation: CSPSRDTEAFF. The V gene is TRBV29-1, the J gene TRBJ1-1; D is ambiguous. The CDR3 has 11 amino acids. Germline loops: CDR1 SQVTM, CDR2 ANQGSEA. Trimming removed 8 bases from V and 3 bases from J, with 10 bases in between.

This rearrangement joins TRBV7-8 to TRBJ1-5, with D hard to call. Germline V gene data show CDR1 as SGHVS and CDR2 as FQNEAQ. This CDR3 has 15 amino acids. V lost 5 bases, J lost 0 bases, and 11 bases lay in between. CDR3 residues: CASSTQTHSNQPQHF. CDR3 nucleotide sequence: TGTGCCAGCAGCACCCAGACTCATAGCAATCAGCCCCAGCATTTT.

The V and J genes are TRBV30 and TRBJ1-2; no reliable D call. Per germline, CDR1 GTSNPN and CDR2 SVGIG (reference sequence). V gave up 8 bases and J gave up 8 bases, with 15 bases separating them. This CDR3 region has 11 residues. The CDR3 spells CAVPWGAGYTF. CDR3 nucleotides: TGTGCCGTCCCCTGGGGTGCCGGCTACACCTTC.

This clone has only one observation. The V and J genes are TRBV7-9 and TRBJ2-5; 7 bases are shared with TRBD2. Germline V gives CDR1 SEHNR, CDR2 FQNEAQ (reference sequence). The CDR3 totals 14 residues. The V segment lost 3 bases and the J segment 5 bases; nucleotides outside the gene matches: 6. As DNA, the CDR3 is TGTGCCAGCAGCTTTTCCCAGGGAGGGGAGACCCAGTACTTC. Protein sequence: CASSFSQGGETQYF.